This T cell receptor beta chain derives from a study of blood T cell repertoires in COVID-19. About the study: Sample material is recorded as cDNA or gDNA derived from T cells, B-cell-depleted T cells, or PBMCs.

Seattle's enrolled individuals joined amid active infection and were then monitored longitudinally. The CDR3 has 16 residues. The germline V gene encodes CDR1 SGHDT and CDR2 YYEEEE. V shed 0 bases and J shed 0 bases, with 10 bases lying between them. Produced via immunoSEQ multiplex PCR; TCRdb's table is partial and in-frame only. This table has 150,000 or so clones, roughly 77% appearing once. This receptor was taken from a woman in her seventies with COVID-19, enrolled during active disease. The material sequenced was peripheral blood. This chain joins TRBV5-6 and TRBJ1-3; unclear D gene. The CDR3 region is CASSLAAGPSGNTIYF. The DNA of the CDR3 is TGTGCCAGCAGCTTGGCCGCGGGCCCCTCTGGAAACACCATATATTTT.